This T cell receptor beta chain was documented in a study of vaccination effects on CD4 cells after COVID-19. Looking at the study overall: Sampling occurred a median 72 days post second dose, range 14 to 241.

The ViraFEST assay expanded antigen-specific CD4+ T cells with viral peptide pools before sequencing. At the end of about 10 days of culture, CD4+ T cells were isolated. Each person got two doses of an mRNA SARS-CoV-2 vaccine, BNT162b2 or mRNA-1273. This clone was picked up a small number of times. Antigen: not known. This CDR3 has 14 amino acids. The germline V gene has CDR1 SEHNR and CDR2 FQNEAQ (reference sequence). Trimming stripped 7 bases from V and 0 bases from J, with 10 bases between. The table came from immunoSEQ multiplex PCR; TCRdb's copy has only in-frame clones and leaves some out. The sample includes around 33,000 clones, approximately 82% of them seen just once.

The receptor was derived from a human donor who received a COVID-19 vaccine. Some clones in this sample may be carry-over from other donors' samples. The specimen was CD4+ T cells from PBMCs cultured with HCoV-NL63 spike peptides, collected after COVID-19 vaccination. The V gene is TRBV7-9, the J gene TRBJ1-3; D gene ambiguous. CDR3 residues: CASTNTNSGNTIYF. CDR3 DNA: TGTGCCAGCACCAACACAAACTCTGGAAACACCATATATTTT.